This paragraph reports one T cell receptor beta chain. Other DNA sequences from this sample encode an identical CDR3 as well. These data belong to a study of blood T cell repertoires in COVID-19. Across the study: The United States, Italy and Spain supplied acute and convalescent COVID-19 samples. From T cells, B-cell-depleted T cells, or PBMCs came the material, which was cDNA or gDNA.

As processed by the authors: Amplified reference gene primers provided the basis for estimating nucleated cell counts. Sequencing was performed with immunoSEQ multiplex PCR; in TCRdb, only in-frame clones are kept and a portion is missing. V and J calls and clone size are copied from that table; D and trimming were computed from the DNA. The data hold around 73,000 clones, with about four fifths observed a single time. This TCR was recovered from an older woman with acute or convalescent COVID-19. Sequenced: peripheral blood.

CDR3 sequence: CASSRTGNTEAFF. The DNA for the CDR3 is TGTGCCAGCAGTCGGACAGGTAACACTGAAGCTTTCTTT. The chain employs TRBV6-4 and TRBJ1-1; 7 nucleotides match TRBD1. The CDR3 extends over 13 amino acids. Germline-derived CDR1 and CDR2 are MRHNA and SNTAGT. With V trimmed by 5 bases and J by 2 bases, 2 bases remained unmatched.